The T cell receptor (beta chain) under discussion was sequenced for a study of blood T cell repertoires in COVID-19. In the source study's methods: Researchers report that nucleated cell counts were estimated from reference gene primer amplification. Profiling relied on immunoSEQ multiplex PCR, and the TCRdb table lists in-frame clones only, not all of them. The DNA was the basis for D and trimming; V, J and clone size are from that table. The data show around 150,000 clones, around 80% seen once. The clonotype originates from a woman older than 75 with active or convalescent COVID-19. Sequencing was done on a sample of peripheral blood.

CDR3 in DNA: TGTGCCAGCAGTTCTCCAATGCGGGACAGTAGTGGCTACACCTTC. This codes for CASSSPMRDSSGYTF. The chain combines TRBV6-2 or TRBV6-3 with TRBJ1-2; 7 nucleotides align to TRBD1. The CDR3 extends over 15 amino acids. Germline loops: CDR1 MNHEY, CDR2 SVGEGT. V shed 4 bases, J shed 7 bases, and the junction held 12 bases outside the gene matches.